The clone carrying this TCR beta chain was observed at least ten times. Its antigen is not identified. CDR1 is MDHEN, CDR2 SYDVKM, per germline. CDR3 size: 14 residues. Trimming stripped 7 bases from V and 7 bases from J, with 17 bases between. These data come from a study of Graves' ophthalmopathy and Graves' hyperthyroidism. Findings of the study overall: Ophthalmopathy progression was predicted with 70.59% sensitivity and 72.22% specificity. Blood also held most thyroid clonotypes expanded above 0.001 frequency.

Scientists amplified the TCR beta CDR3 regions from RNA transcripts. Second-round multiplex PCR came after a first-round RT-PCR that employed HTBI primers. TCRdb redid the calling of the multiplex PCR reads with MiXCR, one entry per CDR3 protein. The table records more than 300,000 distinct CDR3 sequences, about a sixth of them present only once. If no ophthalmopathy appeared within 18 months of follow-up, hyperthyroidism was termed stable. V and J are TRBV28 and TRBJ1-5; D may be TRBD1 (5 bases). This sequence originates from an adult woman with stable Graves' hyperthyroidism. Sequences were obtained from peripheral blood. The CDR3 sequence is CASTIRREGQPQHF. The CDR3 nucleotides read TGTGCCAGCACCATAAGACGGGAGGGGCAGCCCCAGCATTTT.